A single sample is the source of the 29 T cell receptor beta chains below, sequenced in a study of regulatory and conventional T cells in breast cancer. TCRdb analysed the PCR reads with MiXCR anew, one entry per CDR3 protein. This table has around 16,000 distinct CDR3 sequences, approximately 35% appearing once. The sequenced sample was conventional T cells from blood. These receptors all come from a female donor in good health.

This clonotype was recorded a few times. The genes are TRBV28 and TRBJ2-7; 7 bases map to TRBD1. The length of the CDR3 is 14 residues. The trim removed 7 bases at V and 5 bases at J, leaving 11 bases unmatched. Germline CDR1 is MDHEN and CDR2 is SYDVKM. CDR3 in amino acids: CASTIRGGWDEQYF. Written as DNA, the CDR3 is TGTGCCAGCACTATTCGAGGGGGCTGGGACGAGCAGTACTTC.

Only a few counts were recorded for this clonotype. This chain joins TRBV20-1 and TRBJ2-7, with D hard to call. The CDR3 runs to 11 residues. The germline gives CDR1 DFQATT, CDR2 SNEGSKA (reference sequence). V dropped 4 bases and J dropped 3 bases, with 7 bases sitting between them. The CDR3 here is CSATDDYEQYF. In nucleotides, the CDR3 is TGCAGTGCTACCGACGACTACGAGCAGTACTTC.

Sample share makes this clonotype medium-sized (0.01 to 0.1%). J is TRBJ2-3 and V is TRBV2; 14 bases align to TRBD2. Trimming took 9 bases from V and 5 from J; bases not matched to a gene: 4. This CDR3 comprises 14 residues. Germline lookup yields CDR1 SNHLY and CDR2 FYNNEI. CDR3 sequence reads: CARGGLAGEDTQYF. The CDR3 coding sequence is TGTGCCAGGGGGGGACTAGCGGGGGAAGATACGCAGTATTTT.

The V call is TRBV9, the J call TRBJ1-3; perhaps TRBD1 as D (6 bases). The CDR3 consists of 16 residues. In germline, CDR1 is SGDLS, CDR2 YYNGEE. V was trimmed by 0 bases and J by 2 bases, leaving 12 bases between them. In nucleotides, the CDR3 is TGTGCCAGCAGCGTAGAGGGGGGGACTACTGGAAACACCATATATTTT. It codes for CASSVEGGTTGNTIYF.

As concerns this clonotype: At one boundary the junction diverges from the germline segment, which might be a read error. The chain employs TRBV20-1 and TRBJ1-5; D is unclear. The germline V gene has CDR1 DFQATT and CDR2 SNEGSKA (reference sequence). CDR3 length equals 13 residues. CDR3 in DNA: TGCGGTGCTAGTCCCGCGGGCGATCAGCCCCAGCATTTT. Encoded protein: CGASPAGDQPQHF.

V usage is TRBV7-2 and J usage is TRBJ2-1; a weak D match, TRBD2 (5 bases). V was shortened by 3 bases and J by 8 bases, with 14 bases between the two germline ends. Germline assignment: CDR1 SGHTA and CDR2 FQGNSA. CDR3 length equals 14 residues. Here the CDR3 DNA reads TGTGCCAGCAGCTTGACTCCTAGCCTTGATGAGCAGTTCTTC. Translation: CASSLTPSLDEQFF.

The genes are TRBV19 and TRBJ2-1, with 7 bases identical to TRBD1. The length of the CDR3 is 14 residues. The germline CDR1 and CDR2 sequences are LNHDA and SQIVND (reference sequence). V was clipped by 9 bases and J by 3 bases; unmatched bases: 8. The CDR3 loop is CASSGTAYYNEQFF. The CDR3 nucleotides read TGTGCCAGCTCCGGGACAGCCTACTACAATGAGCAGTTCTTC.

By share of the sample, this clonotype is medium-sized. The chain is built from TRBV12-3 or TRBV12-4 and TRBJ1-6; 7 bases are shared with TRBD1. CDR3 length: 14 amino acids. The ends lost 7 bases at V and 10 bases at J; junction bases unmatched: 10. The CDR3 spells CASTSGRGNSPLHF. The CDR3 DNA reads as TGTGCCAGCACCTCGGGCAGGGGGAACTCACCCCTCCACTTT.

This clonotype has a handful of counts. The chain combines TRBV12-3 or TRBV12-4 with TRBJ2-7; a possible D gene is TRBD2 (6 bases). V was trimmed by 6 bases and J by 3 bases, leaving 12 bases between them. CDR3 size: 13 residues. In DNA form, the CDR3 reads TGTGCCAGCAGCCTCGGGGGTATCTACGAGCAGTACTTC. Its protein is CASSLGGIYEQYF.

In the case of this clonotype: This CDR3 fails to terminate in the conserved phenylalanine or tryptophan, so it likely reflects a read error. The CDR3: CASSLFPPQGTGWRNMNTEAFL. CDR3 sequence (DNA): TGTGCCAGCAGCTTATTCCCTCCTCAGGGGACAGGGTGGAGGAATATGAACACTGAAGCTTTCCTT. The gene calls are TRBV7-3 and TRBJ1-1; 9 bases line up with TRBD1. This CDR3 has 22 amino acids. With V trimmed by 2 bases and J by 0 bases, 22 bases remained unmatched. Germline V gives CDR1 SGHTA, CDR2 FQGTGA.

This CDR3 reads CASSSSPGLVTEQFF. CDR3 DNA: TGTGCCAGCAGCTCTAGTCCGGGACTAGTAACCGAGCAGTTCTTC. The J gene is TRBJ2-1, the V gene TRBV7-3, with 8 nucleotides matching TRBD2. Trimming cost V 4 bases and J 10 bases; bases outside gene matches: 12. The CDR3 consists of 15 residues. Germline assignment: CDR1 SGHTA and CDR2 FQGTGA.

This clonotype came up many times. The chain carries TRBV11-2 and TRBJ2-2; D is possibly TRBD2 (6 bases). The CDR3 runs 15 residues. With 1 base removed from V and 5 bases from J, the gap between germline ends came to 11 bases. Germline-derived CDR1 and CDR2 are SGHAT and FQNNGV. The CDR3 DNA reads as TGTGCCAGCAGCTTAGGATCGCGGGAAACCGGGGAGCTGTTTTTT. Encoded protein: CASSLGSRETGELFF.

J is TRBJ1-1 and V is TRBV5-1; D might be TRBD1 (6 bases). Germline V gives CDR1 SGHRS, CDR2 YFSETQ. The V and J ends lost 7 bases and 1 base respectively, with 11 bases between them. CDR3 length: 13 amino acids. The CDR3 DNA sequence: TGCGCCAGCGGAAGGGGGTCGAACACTGAAGCTTTCTTT. This encodes CASGRGSNTEAFF.

A few counts support this clonotype. The chain uses TRBV12-3 or TRBV12-4 and TRBJ1-5, with TRBD1 as a possible D gene (6 bases). V dropped 2 bases and J dropped 3 bases, with 11 bases sitting between them. There are 15 residues in the CDR3. The CDR3 DNA follows: TGTGCCAGCAGTTTATGGGGACAAGACAATCAGCCCCAGCATTTT. This encodes CASSLWGQDNQPQHF.

This clonotype has at least ten counts. The chain combines TRBV28 with TRBJ1-1; D not certain. Germline loops: CDR1 MDHEN, CDR2 SYDVKM. Trimming removed 3 bases from V and 1 base from J, with 12 bases in between. This CDR3 has 15 residues. Here the CDR3 DNA reads TGTGCCAGCAGTTTGATCGCAGCCAAGAACACTGAAGCTTTCTTT. It specifies CASSLIAAKNTEAFF.

This clonotype was detected only a few times. V usage is TRBV29-1 and J usage is TRBJ2-7, with D unclear. CDR1 and CDR2 from the germline V gene are SQVTM and ANQGSEA. CDR3 length: 13 residues. Trimming stripped 6 bases from V and 5 bases from J, with 17 bases between. CDR3 DNA: TGCAGCGTCCCCGACATAGGGTTTGACGAGCAGTACTTC. Translating gives CSVPDIGFDEQYF.

This clonotype was detected many times. The gene calls are TRBV3-1 and TRBJ1-5; D gene ambiguous. Trimming pared 0 bases from V and 6 bases from J, leaving 15 bases between. CDR1 and CDR2 from the germline V gene are LGHDT and YNNKEL (reference sequence). There are 16 residues in the CDR3. Here the CDR3 DNA reads TGTGCCAGCAGCCAAGAATGGTCGGGGTCAGTTCAGCCCCAGCATTTT. It translates to CASSQEWSGSVQPQHF.

With respect to this clonotype: This may come from a read error, since a much larger clone is one base off. The rearrangement joins TRBV4-2 to TRBJ2-6; D is unclear. The CDR3 is 16 residues long. Germline V CDR1 and CDR2: LGHNA, YNFKEQ. The CDR3 loop is CASGQDMSAGANVLTF. CDR3 nucleotides: TGTGCCAGCGGCCAAGATATGAGTGCTGGGGCCAACGTCCTGACTTTC.

This clonotype qualifies as medium-sized. The rearrangement links TRBV18 to TRBJ1-4, with D hard to call. Trimming stripped 4 bases from V and 8 bases from J, with 8 bases between. CDR1 is KGHSH, CDR2 LQKENI, per germline. The CDR3 has 12 residues. The CDR3 region has the DNA TGTGCCAGCTCACGGACGGAGGAAAAACTGTTTTTT. This gives the protein CASSRTEEKLFF.

The gene calls are TRBV7-9 and TRBJ2-3, with 11 bases matching TRBD2. Germline-derived CDR1 and CDR2 are SEHNR and FQNEAQ (reference sequence). This CDR3 comprises 18 residues. V was clipped by 5 bases and J by 0 bases; unmatched bases: 10. CDR3 in amino acids: CASSPLAGEATSTDTQYF. In DNA form, the CDR3 reads TGTGCCAGCAGCCCACTAGCGGGGGAGGCTACTAGCACAGATACGCAGTATTTT. The whole variable domain, filled in from reference TRBV7-9 and TRBJ2-3, reads DTGVSQNPRHKITKRGQNVTFRCDPISEHNRLYWYRQTLGQGPEFLTYFQNEAQLEKSRLLSDRFSAERPKGSFSTLEIQRTEQGDSAMYLCASSPLAGEATSTDTQYFGPGTRLTVL.

The chain links TRBV5-6 to TRBJ2-1; D is undetermined. Germline lookup yields CDR1 SGHDT and CDR2 YYEEEE. The CDR3 is 12 residues long. The V and J ends lost 0 bases and 12 bases respectively, with 10 bases between them. The CDR3 bases are TGTGCCAGCAGCTTGGGGAGAGGACCGCAGTTCTTC. This codes for CASSLGRGPQFF.

This clonotype was seen once. A much larger clone sits a single nucleotide away, making a read error possible. The chain uses TRBV10-2 and TRBJ1-6; no clear D. The CDR3 spans 15 residues. V lost 6 bases and J lost 5, with 14 bases in between. The germline V gene has CDR1 WSHSY and CDR2 SAAADI. CDR3 DNA sequence: TGCGCCAGCAGCATACAGAGCTTCAATAATTCACCCCTCCACTTT. Translated: CASSIQSFNNSPLHF.

This clonotype was recorded only once. This may arise from a read error, as a much more abundant clone is one base away. This sequence joins TRBV29-1 and TRBJ2-7; no reliable D call. The CDR3 contains 13 residues. Germline CDR1 SQVTM, CDR2 ANQGSEA. Trimming removed 7 bases at V and 6 bases at J, with 19 bases between. The CDR3 region has the DNA TGCAGCGCTGGCGCACGAGACTCAGGCGAGCAGTACTTC. It codes for CSAGARDSGEQYF.

The rearrangement uses TRBV7-9 and TRBJ2-3; 7 bases are a match to TRBD2. The CDR3 has 16 amino acids. Germline V gives CDR1 SEHNR, CDR2 FQNEAQ (reference sequence). With V trimmed by 5 bases and J by 2 bases, 10 bases remained unmatched. The CDR3 DNA sequence: TGTGCCAGCAGCGTTTGGGAGGGGCTTACCACAGATACGCAGTATTTT. Protein sequence: CASSVWEGLTTDTQYF.

This chain joins TRBV7-2 and TRBJ2-5; TRBD1 agrees at 9 bases. Unmatched junction bases numbered 6, after V lost 5 bases and J lost 2 bases. The V gene's germline CDR1 is SGHTA and CDR2 FQGNSA. CDR3 length equals 15 residues. Here the CDR3 reads CASSLSGTGQETQYF. The CDR3 DNA is TGTGCCAGCAGCCTTTCGGGGACAGGGCAAGAGACCCAGTACTTC.

This clonotype was picked up a small number of times. The genes are TRBV7-9 and TRBJ2-2, with D tentatively TRBD1 or TRBD2 (5 bases each). From germline, CDR1 is SEHNR and CDR2 FQNEAQ (reference sequence). This CDR3 is built from 17 residues. V was shortened by 6 bases and J by 1 base, with 18 bases between the two germline ends. CDR3 sequence reads: CASRESVRDGNTGELFF. The DNA of the CDR3 is TGTGCCAGCAGGGAGTCGGTTCGGGACGGGAACACCGGGGAGCTGTTTTTT.

This sequence joins TRBV6-5 and TRBJ2-3, with D hard to call. The CDR3 contains 14 residues. Germline CDR1 and CDR2: MNHEY and SVGAGI. Trimming shortened V by 2 bases and J by 0 bases, and 6 bases separated the two germline ends. CDR3 sequence (DNA): TGTGCCAGCAGTTACGATGGGAGCACAGATACGCAGTATTTT. It specifies CASSYDGSTDTQYF.

The chain carries TRBV7-2 and TRBJ2-3; maybe TRBD2 (5 bases). This CDR3 region has 14 residues. The germline V and J ends were trimmed by 5 bases and 1 base, with 10 bases remaining between them. CDR1 is SGHTA, CDR2 FQGNSA, per germline. The CDR3 is CASSRDGGTDTQYF. The DNA for the CDR3 is TGTGCCAGCAGCCGCGACGGGGGCACAGATACGCAGTATTTT.

The chain employs TRBV7-2 and TRBJ1-5; no definite D call. Germline V gives CDR1 SGHTA, CDR2 FQGNSA. This CDR3 is 13 amino acids long. Trimming took off 3 bases at V and 1 base at J, with 4 bases between the two ends. CDR3 loop: CASSFSSNQPQHF. The DNA of the CDR3 is TGTGCCAGCAGCTTCTCGAGCAATCAGCCCCAGCATTTT. Full variable domain (rest looked up from reference TRBV7-2 and TRBJ1-5): GAGVSQSPSNKVTEKGKDVELRCDPISGHTALYWYRQSLGQGLEFLIYFQGNSAPDKSGLPSDRFSAERTGGSVSTLTIQRTQQEDSAVYLCASSFSSNQPQHFGDGTRLSIL.